A single sample gave rise to the 10 T cell receptor beta chains below, sequenced in a study of blood T cell repertoires in COVID-19. Assay used: immunoSEQ multiplex PCR; TCRdb lists only in-frame clones, some missing. The sample lists about 310,000 clones, approximately 87% seen once, with about 8% in the top ten. The sequencing sample was made of peripheral blood. Receptors originate from a woman between 45 and 65 years old who had recovered from COVID-19.

The count of this clone is one. The rearrangement links TRBV30 to TRBJ2-7; possibly TRBD2 for D (5 bases). The CDR3 loop spans 13 amino acids. Trimming left V 8 bases short and J 0 bases short, with 14 bases between. Germline CDR1 GTSNPN, CDR2 SVGIG (reference sequence). The CDR3: CAGGSTLSYEQYF. CDR3 nucleotides: TGTGCCGGAGGATCAACACTCTCCTACGAGCAGTACTTC.

This chain links TRBV5-1 with TRBJ2-5, with TRBD2 matching over 14 bases. The V segment lost 2 bases and the J segment 1 base; nucleotides outside the gene matches: 4. This CDR3 is built from 17 residues. Looked up from germline, CDR1 is SGHRS and CDR2 is YFSETQ. The CDR3 DNA follows: TGCGCCAGCAGCTTCCCGGGACTAGCGGGAGCCCAAGAGACCCAGTACTTC. Translated, it gives CASSFPGLAGAQETQYF.

This clone was detected a few times. The J gene is TRBJ2-3, the V gene TRBV19, with 11 nucleotides matching TRBD1. V shed 7 bases, J shed 4 bases, and the junction held 4 bases outside the gene matches. In germline, CDR1 is LNHDA, CDR2 SQIVND (reference sequence). The CDR3 length is 14 residues. CDR3 DNA: TGTGCCAGTACCGGGACAGGGGGTGCAGATACGCAGTATTTT. Protein: CASTGTGGADTQYF.

The J gene is TRBJ1-4, the V gene TRBV5-1; TRBD1 might be the D (5 bases). Germline CDR1 and CDR2: SGHRS and YFSETQ. Trimming took 2 bases from V and 3 from J, leaving 14 bases between them. The CDR3 consists of 16 residues. For the CDR3, the DNA is TGCGCCAGCAGCTTTGGATCGGCAGGGTCTAATGAAAAACTGTTTTTT. It specifies CASSFGSAGSNEKLFF.

V usage is TRBV7-8 and J usage is TRBJ1-5; weak D call: TRBD1 (6 bases). V was clipped by 3 bases and J by 5 bases, with 11 bases between them. This CDR3 has 14 amino acids. Germline loops: CDR1 SGHVS, CDR2 FQNEAQ. The CDR3 reads CASSFGGAHQPQHF. The CDR3 bases are TGTGCCAGCAGCTTTGGGGGGGCTCATCAGCCCCAGCATTTT.

This clone has a single count. CDR3 sequence (DNA): TGTGCCAGCAGCACCGGCGGGGGACAGGGGGAGCAGTACTTC. Protein product: CASSTGGGQGEQYF. The chain combines TRBV7-9 with TRBJ2-7; 10 bases match TRBD1. Germline V CDR1 and CDR2: SEHNR, FQNEAQ (reference sequence). The CDR3 spans 14 residues. The junction had 8 bases not matched to a gene; V was cut back by 5 bases and J by 7 bases.

In DNA, the CDR3 is TGTGCCAGCAGTTTATCTCGGGGAGGCTACGAGCAGTACTTC. Translation: CASSLSRGGYEQYF. The chain couples TRBV28 to TRBJ2-7, with D perhaps TRBD2 (6 bases). Germline V CDR1 and CDR2: MDHEN, SYDVKM. Between the trimmed V and J ends, which lost 1 base and 3 bases, there was a span of 10 bases. The CDR3 runs to 14 residues.

The chain links TRBV19 to TRBJ1-4; TRBD1 might be the D (5 bases). Trimming pared 3 bases from V and 4 bases from J, leaving 12 bases between. There are 15 residues in the CDR3. The germline V gene has CDR1 LNHDA and CDR2 SQIVND (reference sequence). The CDR3 region has the DNA TGTGCCAGTAGTATCCAGGGTTGGAGTAATGAAAAACTGTTTTTT. It specifies CASSIQGWSNEKLFF.

The rearrangement uses TRBV3-1 (or the pseudogene TRBV3-2) and TRBJ2-3; D perhaps matches TRBD1 (5 bases). Per germline, CDR1 LGHDT and CDR2 YNNKEL (reference sequence). The CDR3 spans 16 residues. Trimming removed 0 bases at V and 2 bases at J, with 12 bases between. CDR3 sequence reads: CASSQDPQGATDTQYF. The CDR3 DNA reads as TGTGCCAGCAGCCAAGATCCTCAGGGTGCCACAGATACGCAGTATTTT.

V gene TRBV6-2 or TRBV6-3 combines with J gene TRBJ1-2; the match to TRBD1 covers 7 bases. Germline trimming cut 7 bases from V and 8 bases from J; bases unmatched to any gene: 16. The CDR3 totals 15 residues. Germline V gives CDR1 MNHEY, CDR2 SVGEGT. As DNA, the CDR3 is TGTGCCAGCACCCCTCGGAGGACAGGAATAATGGGCTACACCTTC. Encoded protein: CASTPRRTGIMGYTF.